The present entry profiles one T cell receptor beta chain with its context. Mismatch with germline at one junction end may stem from a read error. The data are from a study of cytomegalovirus exposure and HLA in healthy donors. Both 60 Vbeta primers and 13 Jbeta primers went into the PCR. TCRdb keeps only in-frame clones here, not all; method: immunoSEQ multiplex PCR. Among about 140,000 clones listed, just over 70% were seen once. Per the germline V gene, CDR1 is LNHDA and CDR2 is SQIVND (reference sequence). This CDR3 comprises 15 residues. The chain recombines TRBV19 with TRBJ1-6; no reliable D call. The specimen was PBMCs. This TCR came from a woman in her twenties or thirties in good health and CMV-seronegative. The DNA for the CDR3 is TGTGCCAGTAGTCCCTCGGCAGGCAGCGGATCACCCCTCCATTTT. It codes for CASSPSAGSGSPLHF.